Shown below are 3 T cell receptor beta chains from a single sample sequenced in a study of cytomegalovirus exposure and HLA in healthy donors. Data came from immunoSEQ multiplex PCR; TCRdb stores just in-frame clones and leaves some out. The sample lists some 210,000 clones; roughly 85% were seen once. The specimen was PBMCs. These receptor sequences come from a woman under 30 in good health and CMV-seronegative.

The chain combines TRBV19 with TRBJ1-3; unclear D gene. The CDR3 covers 14 residues. Germline CDR1 and CDR2: LNHDA and SQIVND (reference sequence). The V end lost 6 bases, the J end lost 2 bases, and 11 bases lay between the germline ends. The CDR3 reads CASRSGVPGNTIYF. DNA for the CDR3: TGTGCCAGTAGGTCGGGTGTACCTGGAAACACCATATATTTT.

This sequence joins TRBV5-1 and TRBJ2-2; no clear D. Germline V gene lookup returns CDR1 SGHRS and CDR2 YFSETQ. The length of the CDR3 is 13 residues. V was pared by 0 bases and J by 4 bases, with 4 bases between. In DNA form, the CDR3 reads TGCGCCAGCAGCTTGGAGGGCACCGGGGAGCTGTTTTTT. Encoded protein: CASSLEGTGELFF.

This chain links TRBV28 with TRBJ1-2; tentatively, D is TRBD1 (5 bases). CDR1 MDHEN and CDR2 SYDVKM come from the germline V gene. This CDR3 is 13 amino acids long. Trimming took off 2 bases at V and 8 bases at J, with 12 bases between the two ends. The CDR3 nucleotides read TGTGCCAGCAGTTTAGGGACCCGGGGGGGCTACACCTTC. This translates into CASSLGTRGGYTF.